The clone carrying this T cell receptor (beta chain) was picked up one time. This entry comes from a study of blood T cell repertoires in COVID-19. Study processing details: Scientists estimated how many nucleated cells there were by amplifying reference gene primers. Libraries were prepared by immunoSEQ multiplex PCR; TCRdb keeps only in-frame clonotypes and omits some of them. That table gives V, J and clone size, and the DNA gave D and trimming. This sample carries 350,000 or so clones, about nine tenths of them seen once, and the ten largest clones take 0.85% to 1.3%. Germline CDR1 reads LGHNT; CDR2 reads FRNRAP. There are 13 residues in the CDR3. The ends lost 6 bases at V and 5 bases at J; junction bases unmatched: 6. The study assigned cohorts using participant-reported clinical history. All exposed participants met a person with COVID-19 within 2 weeks before entering the study.

The chain combines TRBV12-5 with TRBJ1-2, with 7 bases lining up with TRBD1. The sequence came from a woman aged 25-40 years who had been exposed to COVID-19. Sequencing was carried out using PBMCs or T cells enriched from blood (not recorded which). CDR3 bases: TGTGCTAGTGGCGAGGGGGCTCGATATGGCTACACCTTC. As protein: CASGEGARYGYTF.